This T cell receptor beta chain was identified during a study of cytomegalovirus exposure and HLA in healthy donors. Whole-study findings and limits: A later analysis showed that HLA-associated TCR beta chains had undergone more clonal expansion than equally common others. For presence/absence analyses, sequencing depth was assumed to be roughly uniform across donors. For TCR beta chains, V- and J-gene trimming was later linked to a missense DCLRE1C variant.

A remark on this clone: Its antigen is unknown.

Donors showed nominal health when sampled, although they likely had unrecorded immune exposures. The PCR was carried out with 60 Vbeta primers and 13 Jbeta primers. Libraries were prepared by immunoSEQ multiplex PCR; TCRdb keeps only in-frame clonotypes and omits some of them. The sample lists fewer than 250,000 clones, more than 75% seen once, with over 1% in the top ten. Source material: PBMCs. The TCR comes from a human donor in good health.

The CDR3 DNA is TGTGCCAGCAGCTTGCAACAGGAGGGGAACATTCAGTACTTC. This translates into CASSLQQEGNIQYF. The genes are TRBV7-8 and TRBJ2-4; D is perhaps TRBD2 (6 bases). The CDR3 is made up of 14 amino acids. Germline V gene lookup returns CDR1 SGHVS and CDR2 FQNEAQ. V was shortened by 3 bases and J by 7 bases, with 13 bases between the two germline ends.